This is a list of T cell receptor beta chains from one sample in a study of vaccination effects on CD4 cells after COVID-19. TCRdb's table, derived via immunoSEQ multiplex PCR, lists solely in-frame clones and lacks some. The sample includes some 70,000 clones, around 81% seen only once; the top ten take 1.2%. The antigens of these receptors remain unknown. The source material was CD4+ T cells from PBMCs cultured with HCoV-229E spike peptides, sampled after COVID-19 vaccination. These receptors all come from a human donor who received a COVID-19 vaccine. CDR3s include the opening cysteine and the closing phenylalanine or tryptophan. The D gene is left open where the match is weak. Part of the rows lack a size; the others show once, few, many or a class for expanded clones.

V,length,size,J,D,CDR3,DNA
TRBV2,11,NA,TRBJ1-6,NA,CASNSNSPLHF,TGTGCCAGCAACTCAAATTCACCCCTCCACTTT
TRBV5-4,15,few,TRBJ1-1,NA,CASSLGSPMNTEAFF,TGTGCCAGCAGCTTGGGTAGTCCCATGAACACTGAAGCTTTCTTT
TRBV29-1,17,NA,TRBJ1-2,TRBD1,CSVEESGEGTGVYGYTF,TGCAGCGTTGAAGAAAGTGGTGAAGGGACAGGGGTTTATGGCTACACCTTC
TRBV24-1,16,NA,TRBJ2-6,NA,CATSDQTRPGANVLTF,TGTGCCACCAGTGATCAGACACGCCCTGGGGCCAACGTCCTGACTTTC
TRBV6-2/TRBV6-3,13,once,TRBJ1-1,NA,CASSYSEVTEAFF,TGTGCCAGCAGTTACAGTGAGGTTACTGAAGCTTTCTTT
TRBV19,15,NA,TRBJ1-1,TRBD1,CASRSLQGTRTEAFF,TGTGCCAGTAGGAGCTTACAGGGGACGCGGACTGAAGCTTTCTTT
TRBV2,11,NA,TRBJ2-3,NA,CASSVVDTQYF,TGTGCCAGCAGTGTTGTAGATACGCAGTATTTT
TRBV11-2,15,NA,TRBJ2-3,TRBD2,CASSYRAGGPGTQYF,TGTGCCAGCAGCTACCGAGCGGGGGGGCCGGGTACGCAGTATTTT
TRBV24-1,12,NA,TRBJ1-2,NA,CATSDLAGGYTF,TGTGCCACCAGTGATTTGGCGGGCGGCTACACCTTC
TRBV28,16,NA,TRBJ2-5,TRBD2,CASSSSGTGGPGTQYF,TGTGCCAGCAGTTCATCCGGGACGGGAGGTCCAGGGACCCAGTACTTC
TRBV10-3,14,NA,TRBJ2-2,NA,CASGEQVATGELFF,TGTGCCTCTGGGGAGCAGGTGGCCACCGGGGAGCTGTTTTTT
TRBV6-6,14,NA,TRBJ1-2,NA,CASSRDKTNYGYTF,TGTGCCAGCAGTCGGGACAAAACTAACTATGGCTACACCTTC
TRBV4-3,16,NA,TRBJ1-6,NA,CASSQGTEGLGSPLHF,TGCGCCAGCAGCCAAGGTACTGAGGGTCTAGGGTCACCCCTCCACTTT
TRBV28,13,once,TRBJ1-1,TRBD1,CASNRDRGTEAFF,TGTGCCAGCAATCGGGACAGGGGGACTGAAGCTTTCTTT
TRBV7-8,15,few,TRBJ2-1,TRBD1,CASSKTGGAWNEQFF,TGTGCCAGCAGCAAAACAGGGGGCGCGTGGAATGAGCAGTTCTTC
TRBV2,13,few,TRBJ1-2,NA,CASSGGTGYGYTF,TGTGCCAGCAGCGGGGGGACCGGCTATGGCTACACCTTC
TRBV19,12,NA,TRBJ2-1,NA,CASSTEGLEQFF,TGTGCCAGTAGTACCGAGGGACTCGAGCAGTTCTTC
TRBV25-1,18,NA,TRBJ2-2,TRBD1,CASSEIGQGAKNTGELFF,TGTGCCAGTAGCGAAATAGGTCAGGGGGCTAAGAACACCGGGGAGCTGTTTTTT
TRBV24-1,16,NA,TRBJ2-1,TRBD2,CATSDLSGSSYNEQFF,TGTGCCACCAGTGATCTTAGCGGGTCTTCCTACAATGAGCAGTTCTTC
TRBV4-1,16,NA,TRBJ1-4,NA,CASSPRLTATNEKLFF,TGCGCCAGCAGCCCTCGGTTGACTGCAACTAATGAAAAACTGTTTTTT
TRBV6-5,14,NA,TRBJ2-5,NA,CASSYGRYQETQYF,TGTGCCAGCAGTTACGGGCGGTACCAAGAGACCCAGTACTTC
TRBV5-1,15,few,TRBJ2-2,NA,CASSFPLGGTGELFF,TGCGCCAGCAGCTTCCCCTTGGGCGGCACCGGGGAGCTGTTTTTT
TRBV5-4,15,NA,TRBJ1-2,TRBD1,CASSLEWDRGEGYTF,TGTGCCAGCAGCTTGGAGTGGGACAGGGGAGAGGGCTACACCTTC
TRBV2,11,NA,TRBJ2-5,TRBD2,CATTGTSAQYF,TGTGCCACGACCGGGACTAGTGCCCAGTACTTC
TRBV2,14,NA,TRBJ1-5,NA,CASSSQGTRQPQHF,TGTGCCAGCAGCTCACAGGGAACGAGGCAGCCCCAGCATTTT
TRBV5-1,13,NA,TRBJ2-5,NA,CASSLGNQETQYF,TGCGCCAGCAGCTTGGGAAACCAAGAGACCCAGTACTTC
TRBV19,19,NA,TRBJ1-2,NA,CASRITPGSGKGPNYGYTF,TGTGCCAGTAGAATTACTCCGGGCTCTGGAAAAGGGCCTAACTATGGCTACACCTTC